This is a list of T cell receptor beta chains from one sample in a study of cytomegalovirus exposure and HLA in healthy donors. Sequencing used immunoSEQ multiplex PCR; TCRdb keeps in-frame clones, though not all of them. The sample includes over 150,000 clones, approximately 81% of them seen just once. Sequenced: PBMCs. All receptors derive from a woman in her 30s in good health and CMV-seropositive. CDR3s include the opening cysteine and the closing phenylalanine or tryptophan. The order of the fields is D gene, J gene, clone size, V gene, CDR3 protein, CDR3 DNA. D genes are given only for firm matches. Part of the rows lack a size; the others show once, few, many or a class for expanded clones.

>TRBD1|TRBJ2-7|.|TRBV2
CATLPDRGTYEQYF
TGTGCCACCCTCCCGGACAGGGGAACCTACGAGCAGTACTTC
>TRBD1|TRBJ1-5|.|TRBV4-3
CASSQDSQGGQPQHF
TGCGCCAGCAGCCAAGATAGCCAGGGGGGTCAGCCCCAGCATTTT
>TRBD1|TRBJ1-2|.|TRBV30
CAFRTGANYGYTF
TGTGCCTTCCGGACAGGAGCTAACTATGGCTACACCTTC
>TRBD1|TRBJ1-5|.|TRBV19
CASGPGQGRSNQPQHF
TGTGCCAGTGGCCCGGGACAGGGTAGGAGCAATCAGCCCCAGCATTTT
>.|TRBJ2-1|.|TRBV5-6
CASSFSPFLLPNEQFF
TGTGCCAGCAGCTTTTCCCCTTTCCTACTTCCTAATGAGCAGTTCTTC
>.|TRBJ1-2|.|TRBV7-2
CASSPEVFDFHGYTF
TGTGCCAGCAGCCCCGAGGTCTTTGACTTTCATGGCTACACCTTC
>.|TRBJ1-2|.|TRBV10-1
CASSESGGDNNYGYTF
TGCGCCAGCAGTGAGTCAGGCGGGGATAATAACTATGGCTACACCTTC
>TRBD2|TRBJ2-3|.|TRBV10-3
CAISAQGGGVGDTQYF
TGTGCCATCAGCGCCCAGGGCGGGGGGGTCGGGGATACGCAGTATTTT
>TRBD1|TRBJ2-3|.|TRBV4-3
CASSQQPGQGGPDTQYF
TGCGCCAGCAGCCAGCAACCGGGACAGGGAGGCCCAGATACGCAGTATTTT
>.|TRBJ1-2|.|TRBV5-5
CASSLAFSGQSFYGYTF
TGTGCCAGCAGCTTGGCCTTCTCGGGACAAAGCTTCTATGGCTACACCTTC
>.|TRBJ2-7|.|TRBV6-5
CASSYAGAGVYEQYF
TGTGCCAGCAGTTACGCAGGGGCAGGAGTCTACGAGCAGTACTTC
>.|TRBJ2-3|.|TRBV4-2
CASSPQGGDTQYF
TGTGCCAGCAGCCCCCAGGGGGGAGATACGCAGTATTTT
>.|TRBJ1-2|.|TRBV7-3
CASSLGGGYGYTF
TGTGCCAGCAGCTTAGGTGGGGGGTATGGCTACACCTTC
>TRBD2|TRBJ2-5|once|TRBV5-1
CASSDRLAGVQETQYF
TGCGCCAGCAGCGATCGACTAGCGGGGGTACAAGAGACCCAGTACTTC
>TRBD1|TRBJ1-1|.|TRBV19
CASSPLDRARTEAFF
TGTGCCAGTAGTCCATTGGACAGGGCCAGGACTGAAGCTTTCTTT
>TRBD2|TRBJ2-2|.|TRBV7-2
CASSFSGGSNTGELFF
TGTGCCAGCAGCTTTAGCGGGGGGTCGAACACCGGGGAGCTGTTTTTT
>.|TRBJ2-6|.|TRBV5-1
CASAGESGANVLTF
TGCGCCAGCGCCGGGGAATCTGGGGCCAACGTCCTGACTTTC
>TRBD1|TRBJ1-6|few|TRBV5-1
CASSPRDRASPLHF
TGCGCCAGCAGCCCAAGGGACAGGGCCTCACCCCTCCACTTT
>.|TRBJ1-2|.|TRBV19
CASSTGYGYTF
TGTGCCAGTAGTACAGGGTATGGCTACACCTTC
>.|TRBJ2-5|.|TRBV5-4
CASSPDWGGRETQYF
TGTGCCAGCAGCCCCGATTGGGGGGGCAGGGAGACCCAGTACTTC
>.|TRBJ2-7|.|TRBV7-2
CASSLFFLAGAYEQYF
TGTGCCAGCAGCTTATTCTTTCTCGCCGGGGCCTACGAGCAGTACTTC
>.|TRBJ1-4|.|TRBV7-8
CASSLVTAYDEKLFF
TGTGCCAGCAGCTTAGTGACAGCCTATGATGAAAAACTGTTTTTT
>.|TRBJ2-2|once|TRBV27
CASSQRTTNTGELFF
TGTGCCAGCAGTCAACGGACAACGAACACCGGGGAGCTGTTTTTT
>TRBD2|TRBJ2-3|.|TRBV6-1
CASSESGAGGPDTQYF
TGTGCCAGCAGTGAATCTGGGGCGGGGGGGCCGGATACGCAGTATTTT
>TRBD1|TRBJ2-7|once|TRBV2
CASSEETGYEQYF
TGTGCCAGCAGTGAGGAGACAGGGTACGAGCAGTACTTC
>.|TRBJ2-3|.|TRBV7-9
CASSLGTGRDTQYF
TGTGCCAGCAGCTTGGGAACGGGGAGAGATACGCAGTATTTT
>TRBD1|TRBJ1-2|.|TRBV11-3
CASSRTGGYGYTF
TGTGCCAGCAGCCGGACAGGGGGTTACGGCTACACCTTC
>.|TRBJ1-2|.|TRBV5-4
CASSKDSNYGYTF
TGTGCCAGCAGCAAGGACAGTAACTATGGCTACACCTTC
>TRBD2|TRBJ2-5|.|TRBV11-3
CASSLGLAPEETQYF
TGTGCCAGCAGCTTAGGACTAGCGCCTGAAGAGACCCAGTACTTC
>.|TRBJ1-1|.|TRBV7-7
CASSSRRNTEAFF
TGTGCCAGCAGCTCCCGCAGGAACACTGAAGCTTTCTTT
>.|TRBJ1-2|.|TRBV5-4
CASSLEGDRGYTF
TGTGCCAGCAGCTTGGAAGGGGATCGTGGCTACACCTTC
>TRBD2|TRBJ2-1|.|TRBV27
CASRFGAGVPYNEQFF
TGTGCCAGCAGGTTCGGGGCGGGGGTCCCCTACAATGAGCAGTTCTTC
>.|TRBJ1-1|.|TRBV12-5
CASIPNVTLTEAFF
TGTGCTAGCATACCAAATGTGACTCTCACTGAAGCTTTCTTT
>.|TRBJ1-2|few|TRBV15
CATSRERYGYTF
TGTGCCACCAGCAGAGAGCGCTATGGCTACACCTTC
>.|TRBJ1-2|.|TRBV28
CASSLWGAGGYTF
TGTGCCAGCAGTTTATGGGGGGCGGGTGGCTACACCTTC
>.|TRBJ2-5|.|TRBV9
CASSGSSRETQYF
TGTGCCAGCAGCGGTTCTAGCAGGGAGACCCAGTACTTC
>.|TRBJ2-7|.|TRBV6-6
CASSSLLGEQYF
TGTGCCAGCAGCTCGCTTCTAGGAGAGCAGTACTTC
>TRBD2|TRBJ2-1|.|TRBV5-6
CASSWSPGGASYNEQFF
TGTGCCAGCAGCTGGTCCCCCGGGGGGGCCAGCTACAATGAGCAGTTCTTC
>TRBD1|TRBJ2-5|few|TRBV11-1
CASSSQGAHNQETQYF
TGTGCCAGCAGCTCCCAGGGGGCGCATAACCAAGAGACCCAGTACTTC
>.|TRBJ2-5|.|TRBV18
CASSPVAGAWGETQYF
TGTGCCAGCTCACCCGTAGCAGGGGCTTGGGGAGAGACCCAGTACTTC
>.|TRBJ1-5|once|TRBV2
CASSDTGNQPQHF
TGTGCCAGCAGTGACACTGGCAATCAGCCCCAGCATTTT
>.|TRBJ2-5|.|TRBV5-1
CASSPTAVKETQYF
TGCGCCAGCAGCCCGACTGCGGTGAAAGAGACCCAGTACTTC
>.|TRBJ2-1|.|TRBV28
CASSLLGAGEQFF
TGTGCCAGCAGTTTATTAGGGGCCGGTGAGCAGTTCTTC
>.|TRBJ1-3|.|TRBV4-2
CASSPTGGRNTIYF
TGTGCCAGCAGCCCCACGGGGGGCAGAAACACCATATATTTT
>.|TRBJ1-2|few|TRBV28
CATEMGPLNYGYTF
TGTGCCACCGAAATGGGGCCCTTGAACTATGGCTACACCTTC
>.|TRBJ2-5|few|TRBV5-1
CASSLGSGQETQYF
TGCGCCAGCAGCTTGGGGTCAGGACAAGAGACCCAGTACTTC
>.|TRBJ2-3|.|TRBV5-6
CASSLRRVDTQYF
TGTGCCAGCAGCCTCAGGAGGGTAGATACGCAGTATTTT
>TRBD1|TRBJ1-1|once|TRBV28
CASSLNRGTEAFF
TGTGCCAGCAGTTTAAACAGGGGTACTGAAGCTTTCTTT
>TRBD1|TRBJ1-1|.|TRBV7-6
CASSTRTGRLAFF
TGTGCCAGCAGCACCAGGACAGGGCGCTTAGCTTTCTTT
>TRBD1|TRBJ2-5|.|TRBV7-3
CASSPGQQETQYF
TGTGCCAGCAGCCCGGGACAGCAAGAGACCCAGTACTTC
>.|TRBJ1-2|.|TRBV7-2
CASSLVGATYGYTF
TGTGCCAGCAGCTTAGTAGGGGCTACCTATGGCTACACCTTC
>.|TRBJ1-2|.|TRBV30
CAWSVAGAFGRGYTF
TGTGCCTGGAGTGTAGCTGGGGCCTTCGGAAGGGGCTACACCTTC
>.|TRBJ2-7|.|TRBV10-3
CAIKAGHPYEQYF
TGTGCCATCAAGGCAGGACACCCCTACGAGCAGTACTTC
>TRBD1|TRBJ2-1|.|TRBV7-8
CASSFRDRDNEQFF
TGTGCCAGCAGCTTCCGGGACAGGGACAATGAGCAGTTCTTC
>TRBD2|TRBJ2-7|.|TRBV12-5
CASGAGGRPQEQYF
TGTGCTAGTGGTGCGGGGGGGAGACCCCAAGAGCAGTACTTC
>.|TRBJ2-1|once|TRBV5-6
CASSSGIPINEQFF
TGTGCCAGCAGTTCAGGCATTCCTATAAATGAGCAGTTCTTC
>.|TRBJ1-2|few|TRBV5-6
CASSLAYTTVYGYTF
TGTGCCAGCAGCCTCGCCTATACGACAGTATATGGCTACACCTTC
>.|TRBJ2-5|.|TRBV10-3
CASGPDRRETQYF
TGTGCTTCGGGGCCCGACAGGAGGGAGACCCAGTACTTC
>.|TRBJ2-1|few|TRBV5-4
CASSAEPYNEQFF
TGTGCCAGCTCAGCGGAGCCTTACAATGAGCAGTTCTTC